One sample yielded the 19 T cell receptor beta chains listed below, sequenced in a study of T cells in narcolepsy. Using immunoSEQ multiplex PCR, the repertoire was profiled, and TCRdb retains in-frame clones only, with some absent. The sample yields some 30,000 clones, about four fifths seen once. Sequencing input: CD45RA- memory CD4+ T cells from PBMCs. The source is a human donor with narcolepsy.

The chain couples TRBV2 to TRBJ1-5, with TRBD1 matching over 7 bases. Germline V lookup: CDR1 SNHLY, CDR2 FYNNEI. The V segment lost 6 bases and the J segment 0 bases; nucleotides outside the gene matches: 8. This CDR3 region has 16 residues. The CDR3 region is CASRKGQTYSNQPQHF. DNA of the CDR3: TGTGCCAGCAGGAAGGGACAGACCTATAGCAATCAGCCCCAGCATTTT.

The chain couples TRBV4-2 to TRBJ1-2, with D possibly matching TRBD1 (6 bases). The V end was cut by 1 base, the J end by 0 bases, with 15 bases between. Germline V gives CDR1 LGHNA, CDR2 YNFKEQ. CDR3 length: 17 amino acids. CDR3 residues: CASSQVIGAGANYGYTF. The DNA for the CDR3 is TGTGCCAGCAGCCAAGTTATCGGGGCAGGGGCTAACTATGGCTACACCTTC.

The rearrangement uses TRBV9 and TRBJ1-3; the D is unclear. CDR3 length: 14 amino acids. Germline V CDR1 and CDR2: SGDLS, YYNGEE. Trimming stripped 3 bases from V and 4 bases from J, with 11 bases between. The CDR3 DNA reads as TGTGCCAGCAGCGACCTGTTGGTGGGAAACACCATATATTTT. It yields the protein CASSDLLVGNTIYF. The full variable domain, its missing parts supplied by reference TRBV9 and TRBJ1-3, is DSGVTQTPKHLITATGQRVTLRCSPRSGDLSVYWYQQSLDQGLQFLIQYYNGEERAKGNILERFSAQQFPDLHSELNLSSLELGDSALYFCASSDLLVGNTIYFGEGSWLTVV.

The V gene is TRBV7-3, the J gene TRBJ2-7; D unclear. Germline V gene sequence: CDR1 SGHTA, CDR2 FQGTGA. Trimming removed 5 bases at V and 3 bases at J, with 8 bases between. The CDR3 spans 12 residues. DNA for the CDR3: TGTGCCAGCAGCCGGAACGACTACGAGCAGTACTTC. It encodes CASSRNDYEQYF.

The chain has TRBV12-5 and TRBJ1-2; D not resolved. The length of the CDR3 is 16 residues. Trimming took 1 base from V and 8 from J, leaving 20 bases between them. Germline CDR1 reads LGHNT; CDR2 reads FRNRAP. The CDR3 DNA is TGTGCTAGTGGTTTGGCCCACGTTCGGTCTGGGAACGGCTACACCTTC. Translating gives CASGLAHVRSGNGYTF.

CDR3 DNA sequence: TGTGCTAGTGGGGGAAATATAAGGAGGGAGCAGTACTTC. This translates into CASGGNIRREQYF. This chain links TRBV12-5 with TRBJ2-7; tentative D call: TRBD2 (5 bases). The CDR3 has 13 residues. Per germline, CDR1 LGHNT and CDR2 FRNRAP. V lost 6 bases and J lost 7, with 16 bases in between.

The chain links TRBV7-6 to TRBJ2-1; D unclear. V gave up 1 base and J gave up 7 bases, with 5 bases separating them. CDR1 and CDR2 from the germline V gene are SGHVS and FNYEAQ. CDR3 length: 12 amino acids. DNA for the CDR3: TGTGCCAGCAGCTTAGAGGGAAATGAGCAGTTCTTC. As protein: CASSLEGNEQFF. The full variable domain, with the rest looked up from reference TRBV7-6 and TRBJ2-1, is GAGVSQSPRYKVTKRGQDVALRCDPISGHVSLYWYRQALGQGPEFLTYFNYEAQQDKSGLPNDRFSAERPEGSISTLTIQRTEQRDSAMYRCASSLEGNEQFFGPGTRLTVL.

The V gene is TRBV5-1, the J gene TRBJ2-3; D may be TRBD1 or TRBD2 (5 bases each). V lost 3 bases, J lost 5 bases, and 7 bases lay in between. This CDR3 has 12 amino acids. Germline V gene lookup returns CDR1 SGHRS and CDR2 YFSETQ. The CDR3 loop reads CASSWDGDTQYF. Here the CDR3 DNA reads TGCGCCAGCAGCTGGGACGGAGATACGCAGTATTTT.

CDR3 bases: TGTGCCAGCAGCGGAACAATCACAGGAGACACTGAAGCTTTCTTT. Residues: CASSGTITGDTEAFF. The J gene is TRBJ1-1, the V gene TRBV5-4; possible D gene TRBD1, 5 bases. Trimming took 4 bases from V and 3 from J, leaving 16 bases between them. CDR1 is SGHNT and CDR2 is YYREEE in the germline V gene (reference sequence). The CDR3 sequence is 15 residues long.

V is TRBV7-3 and J is TRBJ1-6; D gene uncertain. This CDR3 contains 15 residues. The germline V and J ends were trimmed by 5 bases and 3 bases, with 11 bases remaining between them. Germline assignment: CDR1 SGHTA and CDR2 FQGTGA. This chain's CDR3 is CASSATGNYNSPLHF. Here the CDR3 DNA reads TGTGCCAGCAGCGCGACTGGAAACTATAATTCACCCCTCCACTTT. The variable domain in full, with the rest retrieved from reference TRBV7-3 and TRBJ1-6, is GAGVSQTPSNKVTEKGKYVELRCDPISGHTALYWYRQSLGQGPEFLIYFQGTGAADDSGLPNDRFFAVRPEGSVSTLKIQRTERGDSAVYLCASSATGNYNSPLHFGNGTRLTVT.

CDR3 region: CAGGQGARQPQHF. The CDR3 DNA is TGTGCGGGGGGACAGGGGGCCAGGCAGCCCCAGCATTTT. The rearrangement links TRBV19 to TRBJ1-5, with 12 bases that match TRBD1. CDR1 and CDR2 (germline): LNHDA, SQIVND (reference sequence). The CDR3 runs to 13 residues.

The V call is TRBV29-1, the J call TRBJ2-5; D is unclear. CDR3 length equals 12 residues. CDR1 is SQVTM and CDR2 is ANQGSEA in the germline V gene. The V and J ends lost 7 bases and 1 base respectively, with 10 bases between them. For the CDR3, the DNA is TGCAGCGCATCCCACAGCCAAGAGACCCAGTACTTC. The encoded protein is CSASHSQETQYF.

This chain connects TRBV4-3 to TRBJ1-2; 8 nucleotides align to TRBD1. This CDR3 region has 16 residues. The V gene's germline CDR1 is LGHNA and CDR2 YSLEER. Unmatched junction bases numbered 8, after V lost 1 base and J lost 4 bases. This CDR3 is CASSQGRGRVGYGYTF. The CDR3 nucleotides are TGCGCCAGCAGCCAAGGCAGGGGGCGCGTAGGCTATGGCTACACCTTC.

J is TRBJ1-1 and V is TRBV5-4, with TRBD1 identical over 9 bases. V was pared by 2 bases and J by 5 bases, with 4 bases of the junction left unmatched. CDR1 is SGHNT, CDR2 YYREEE, per germline (reference sequence). The length of the CDR3 is 14 residues. CDR3 nucleotides: TGTGCCAGCAGCTTAGCGGGACAGGGTACTGAAGCTTTCTTT. This encodes CASSLAGQGTEAFF.

The chain recombines TRBV28 with TRBJ2-5; D remains unclear. The germline V gene has CDR1 MDHEN and CDR2 SYDVKM. The V and J ends lost 5 bases and 1 base respectively, with 8 bases between them. CDR3 size: 13 residues. In nucleotides, the CDR3 is TGTGCCAGCAGTCCGGCACTCCAAGAGACCCAGTACTTC. It codes for CASSPALQETQYF.

This chain uses TRBV6-5 with TRBJ1-1; D is perhaps TRBD1 (6 bases). Germline V gene sequence: CDR1 MNHEY, CDR2 SVGAGI. The CDR3 has 16 amino acids. The germline V and J ends were trimmed by 0 bases and 1 base, with 12 bases remaining between them. CDR3 DNA: TGTGCCAGCAGTTACTCGGGGGGGCTCACGAACACTGAAGCTTTCTTT. This translates into CASSYSGGLTNTEAFF.

This chain connects TRBV30 to TRBJ2-6; D is uncertain. The CDR3 length is 13 residues. Germline CDR1 GTSNPN, CDR2 SVGIG (reference sequence). The V and J ends lost 1 base and 2 bases respectively, with 3 bases between them. The CDR3 bases are TGTGCCTGGAGTGGGGCTGGGGCCAACGTCCTGACTTTC. This codes for CAWSGAGANVLTF.

V is TRBV5-5 and J is TRBJ1-2, with unresolved D. This CDR3 contains 13 residues. The V gene lost 3 bases and the J gene lost 7 bases, with 13 bases spanning the gap. Germline CDR1 SGHKS, CDR2 YYEKEE (reference sequence). The CDR3 nucleotides read TGTGCCAGCAGCTCGTCCGAAGAGCGTGGCTACACCTTC. Translation gives CASSSSEERGYTF.

The V and J genes are TRBV7-6 and TRBJ1-3; D possibly corresponds to TRBD1 (5 bases). Between the trimmed V and J ends, which lost 4 bases and 4 bases, there was a span of 8 bases. This CDR3 spans 13 amino acids. Germline values: CDR1 SGHVS, CDR2 FNYEAQ. The CDR3 DNA reads TGTGCCAGCAGCTCTAGACAGGGAAACACCATATATTTT. Translation gives CASSSRQGNTIYF.